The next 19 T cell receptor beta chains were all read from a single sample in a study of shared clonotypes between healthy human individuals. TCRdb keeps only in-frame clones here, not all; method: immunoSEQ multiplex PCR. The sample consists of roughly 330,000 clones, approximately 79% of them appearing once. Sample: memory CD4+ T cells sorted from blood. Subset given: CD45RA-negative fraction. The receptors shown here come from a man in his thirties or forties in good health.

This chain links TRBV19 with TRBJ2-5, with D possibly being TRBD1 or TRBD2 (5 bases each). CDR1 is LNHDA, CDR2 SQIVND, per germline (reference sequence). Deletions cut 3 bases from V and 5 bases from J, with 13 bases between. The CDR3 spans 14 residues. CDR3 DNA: TGTGCCAGTAGTATTGTAGGTGAGGGGGAGACCCAGTACTTC. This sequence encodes CASSIVGEGETQYF.

The CDR3 DNA is TGCGCCAGCAGCCGGTGGACAGGGATGTACGAGCAGTACTTC. Translation gives CASSRWTGMYEQYF. The chain joins TRBV4-3 to TRBJ2-7; 8 positions match TRBD1. This CDR3 comprises 14 residues. Germline lookup yields CDR1 LGHNA and CDR2 YSLEER. Losses at the gene ends were 4 bases for V and 4 bases for J; bases not matched to a gene: 6.

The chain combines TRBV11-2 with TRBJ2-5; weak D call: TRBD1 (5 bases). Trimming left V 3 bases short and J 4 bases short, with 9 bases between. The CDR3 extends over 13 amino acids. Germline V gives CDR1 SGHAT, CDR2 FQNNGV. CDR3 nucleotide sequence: TGTGCCAGCAGCTTGTCAGGGCGAGAGACCCAGTACTTC. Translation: CASSLSGRETQYF.

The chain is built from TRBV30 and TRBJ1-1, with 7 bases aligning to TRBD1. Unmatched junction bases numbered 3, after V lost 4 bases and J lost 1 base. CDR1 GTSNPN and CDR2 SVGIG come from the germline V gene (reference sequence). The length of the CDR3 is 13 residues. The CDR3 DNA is TGTGCCTGGATCCGGACAGGGAACACTGAAGCTTTCTTT. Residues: CAWIRTGNTEAFF. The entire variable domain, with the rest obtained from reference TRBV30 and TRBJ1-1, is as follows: SQTIHQWPATLVQPVGSPLSLECTVEGTSNPNLYWYRQAAGRGLQLLFYSVGIGQISSEVPQNLSASRPQDRQFILSSKKLLLSDSGFYLCAWIRTGNTEAFFGQGTRLTVV.

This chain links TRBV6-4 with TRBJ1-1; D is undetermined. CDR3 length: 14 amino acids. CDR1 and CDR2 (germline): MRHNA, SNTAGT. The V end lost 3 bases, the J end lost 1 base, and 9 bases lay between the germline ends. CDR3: CASSDMFRNTEAFF. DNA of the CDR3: TGTGCCAGCAGTGATATGTTTCGGAACACTGAAGCTTTCTTT.

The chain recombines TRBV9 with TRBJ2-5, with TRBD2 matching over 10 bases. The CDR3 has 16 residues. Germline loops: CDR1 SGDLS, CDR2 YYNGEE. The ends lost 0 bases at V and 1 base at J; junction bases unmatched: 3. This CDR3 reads CASSVASGRAQETQYF. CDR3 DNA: TGTGCCAGCAGCGTAGCGAGCGGGAGGGCCCAAGAGACCCAGTACTTC.

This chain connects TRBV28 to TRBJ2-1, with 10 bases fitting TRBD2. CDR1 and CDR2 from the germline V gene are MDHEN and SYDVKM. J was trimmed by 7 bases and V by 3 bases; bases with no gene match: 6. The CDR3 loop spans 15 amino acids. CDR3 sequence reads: CASSFVASGSNEQFF. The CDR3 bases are TGTGCCAGCAGTTTTGTGGCTAGCGGGAGTAATGAGCAGTTCTTC. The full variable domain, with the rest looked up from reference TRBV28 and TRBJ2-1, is DVKVTQSSRYLVKRTGEKVFLECVQDMDHENMFWYRQDPGLGLRLIYFSYDVKMKEKGDIPEGYSVSREKKERFSLILESASTNQTSMYLCASSFVASGSNEQFFGPGTRLTVL.

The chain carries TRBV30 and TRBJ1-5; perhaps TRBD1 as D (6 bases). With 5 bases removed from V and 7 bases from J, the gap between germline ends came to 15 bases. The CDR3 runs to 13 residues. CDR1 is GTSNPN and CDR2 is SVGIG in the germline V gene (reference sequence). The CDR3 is CAWGTAQGQPQHF. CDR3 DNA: TGTGCCTGGGGGACCGCACAGGGACAGCCCCAGCATTTT.

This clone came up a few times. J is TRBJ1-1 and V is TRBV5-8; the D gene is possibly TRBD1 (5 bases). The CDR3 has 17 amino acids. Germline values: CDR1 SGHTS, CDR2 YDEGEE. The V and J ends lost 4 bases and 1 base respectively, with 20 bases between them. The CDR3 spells CASSKDGAGFGNTEAFF. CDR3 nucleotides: TGTGCCAGCAGCAAGGACGGGGCAGGCTTTGGGAACACTGAAGCTTTCTTT.

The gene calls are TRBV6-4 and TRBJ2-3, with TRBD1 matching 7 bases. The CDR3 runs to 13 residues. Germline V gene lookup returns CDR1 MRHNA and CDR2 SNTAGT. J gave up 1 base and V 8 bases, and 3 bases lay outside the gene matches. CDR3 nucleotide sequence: TGTGCCAGCGCAACAGGGGGCACAGATACGCAGTATTTT. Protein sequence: CASATGGTDTQYF.

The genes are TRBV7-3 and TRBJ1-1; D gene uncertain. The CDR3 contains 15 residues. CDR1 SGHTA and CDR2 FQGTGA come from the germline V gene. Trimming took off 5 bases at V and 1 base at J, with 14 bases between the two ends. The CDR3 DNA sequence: TGTGCCAGCAGCAACGAAAATTGGCGGAACACTGAAGCTTTCTTT. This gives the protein CASSNENWRNTEAFF.

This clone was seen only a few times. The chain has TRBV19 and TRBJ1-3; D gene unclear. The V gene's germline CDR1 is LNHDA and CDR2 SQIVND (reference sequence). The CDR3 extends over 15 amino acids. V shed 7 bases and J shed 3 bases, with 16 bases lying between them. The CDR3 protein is CASILRAHFGNTIYF. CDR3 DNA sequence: TGTGCCAGTATCCTTCGGGCCCATTTTGGAAACACCATATATTTT.

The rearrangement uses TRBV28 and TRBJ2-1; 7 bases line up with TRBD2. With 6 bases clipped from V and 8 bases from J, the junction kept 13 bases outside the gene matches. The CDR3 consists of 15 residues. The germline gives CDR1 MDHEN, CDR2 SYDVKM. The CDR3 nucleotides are TGTGCCAGCAGGCGCGGTTCTAGCGGTGTCTATGAGCAGTTCTTC. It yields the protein CASRRGSSGVYEQFF.

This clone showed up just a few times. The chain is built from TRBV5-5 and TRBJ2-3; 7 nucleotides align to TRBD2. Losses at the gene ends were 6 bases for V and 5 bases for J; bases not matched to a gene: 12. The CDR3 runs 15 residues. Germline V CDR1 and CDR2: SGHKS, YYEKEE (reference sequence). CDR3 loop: CASTPYPGGKDTQYF. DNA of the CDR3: TGTGCCAGCACCCCCTATCCGGGAGGAAAAGATACGCAGTATTTT.

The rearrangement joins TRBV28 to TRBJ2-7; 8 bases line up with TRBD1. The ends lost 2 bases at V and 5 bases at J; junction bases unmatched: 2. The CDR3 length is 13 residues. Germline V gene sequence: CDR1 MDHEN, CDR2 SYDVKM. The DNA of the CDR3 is TGTGCCAGCAGTTTAATACAGGGGGACGAGCAGTACTTC. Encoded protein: CASSLIQGDEQYF.

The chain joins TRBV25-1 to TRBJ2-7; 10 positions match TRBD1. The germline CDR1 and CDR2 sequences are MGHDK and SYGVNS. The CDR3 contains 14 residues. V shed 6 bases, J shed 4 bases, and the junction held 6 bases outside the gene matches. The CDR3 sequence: CASSRQGAYYEQYF. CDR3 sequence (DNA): TGTGCCAGCAGCAGACAGGGGGCTTATTACGAGCAGTACTTC.

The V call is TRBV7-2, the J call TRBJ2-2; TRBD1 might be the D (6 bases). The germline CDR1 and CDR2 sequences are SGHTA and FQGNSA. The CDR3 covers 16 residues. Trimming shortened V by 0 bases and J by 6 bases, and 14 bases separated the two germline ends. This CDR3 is CASSLAQGRLAGELFF. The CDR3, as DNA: TGTGCCAGCAGCTTAGCACAGGGAAGGTTGGCCGGGGAGCTGTTTTTT.

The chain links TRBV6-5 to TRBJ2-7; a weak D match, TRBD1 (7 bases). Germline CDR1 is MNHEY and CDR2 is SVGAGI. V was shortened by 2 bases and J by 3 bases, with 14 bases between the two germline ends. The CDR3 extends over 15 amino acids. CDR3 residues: CASSYPRQGLYEQYF. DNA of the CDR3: TGTGCCAGCAGTTACCCGCGACAGGGACTCTACGAGCAGTACTTC.

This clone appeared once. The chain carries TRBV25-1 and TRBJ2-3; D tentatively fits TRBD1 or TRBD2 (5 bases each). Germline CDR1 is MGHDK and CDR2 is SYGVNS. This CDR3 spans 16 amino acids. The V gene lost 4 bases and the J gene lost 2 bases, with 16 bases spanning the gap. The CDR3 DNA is TGTGCCAGCAGTGGAGGGGCGTACAAAGACACAGATACGCAGTATTTT. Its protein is CASSGGAYKDTDTQYF.